Listed below are T cell receptor beta chains from one sample, sequenced in a study of T cell responses to AZD1222 COVID-19 vaccine. This table comes from immunoSEQ multiplex PCR, and its TCRdb copy is limited to in-frame clones, with some not included. The data contain 150,000 or so clones, about nine tenths of them singletons. This specimen consisted of peripheral blood, obtained on day 0 of AZD1222 vaccination. The receptors were gathered from an adult in good health. Both conserved end residues are part of each CDR3. The order of the fields is D gene, J gene, V gene, clone size, CDR3 protein, CDR3 DNA. The D gene is left open where the match is weak. Rows give clone size only sometimes, using once, few, many, or a class for an expanded clone.

D: -; J: TRBJ1-2; V: TRBV14; size: -; CDR3: CASSLWVLSSGYTF; DNA: TGTGCCAGCAGCCTTTGGGTACTTTCATCTGGCTACACCTTC
D: -; J: TRBJ1-2; V: TRBV5-6; size: -; CDR3: CASSLSHGASYGYTF; DNA: TGTGCCAGCAGCTTGAGTCATGGGGCAAGTTATGGCTACACCTTC
D: -; J: TRBJ2-1; V: TRBV7-9; size: -; CDR3: CASSSERYYNEQFF; DNA: TGTGCCAGCAGCTCCGAAAGGTACTACAATGAGCAGTTCTTC
D: TRBD1; J: TRBJ2-7; V: TRBV28; size: -; CDR3: CASSLWAGTGYYEQYF; DNA: TGTGCCAGCAGTTTATGGGCCGGGACAGGGTATTACGAGCAGTACTTC
D: TRBD2; J: TRBJ2-1; V: TRBV19; size: -; CDR3: CASGAGGGYNEQFF; DNA: TGTGCCAGTGGGGCGGGAGGAGGGTACAATGAGCAGTTCTTC
D: TRBD2; J: TRBJ2-7; V: TRBV19; size: -; CDR3: CASRVWREYHEQYF; DNA: TGTGCCAGTAGGGTTTGGCGGGAGTACCACGAGCAGTACTTC
D: TRBD2; J: TRBJ2-3; V: TRBV5-1; size: -; CDR3: CASKSREGDTQYF; DNA: TGCGCCAGCAAAAGCCGGGAGGGAGATACGCAGTATTTT
D: -; J: TRBJ1-1; V: TRBV7-3; size: few; CDR3: CASSSGLNTEAFF; DNA: TGTGCCAGCAGCTCGGGGCTGAACACTGAAGCTTTCTTT
D: TRBD2; J: TRBJ2-5; V: TRBV7-7; size: -; CDR3: CASSPAGGETQYF; DNA: TGTGCTAGCAGCCCCGCGGGGGGAGAGACCCAGTACTTC
D: TRBD1; J: TRBJ1-2; V: TRBV28; size: -; CDR3: CASSFGTDYGYTF; DNA: TGTGCCAGCAGTTTTGGGACAGACTATGGCTACACCTTC